Sequencing of this T cell receptor beta chain was carried out in a study of cytomegalovirus exposure and HLA in healthy donors. As for the study in general: Falling in the Caucasian-associated ancestry cluster were about 82% of 398 genotyped donors. Regarding the study as a whole: Roughly even sequencing depth across donors was the assumption behind the presence/absence analyses. Overall, roughly 170 TCR beta chains were annotated as cytomegalovirus-associated.

Donors were ostensibly healthy at sampling, although undocumented immune exposures were probable. Germline CDR1 is SGHRS and CDR2 is YFSETQ. The CDR3 contains 17 residues. V shed 1 base, J shed 8 bases, and the junction held 17 bases outside the gene matches. In this sample, this clone turned up once. Its cognate antigen is unknown. A multiplex PCR was run with 60 Vbeta primers and 13 Jbeta primers. TCRdb keeps only in-frame clones here, not all; method: immunoSEQ multiplex PCR. The sample contains 90,000 to 95,000 clones, roughly four fifths of which appear only once. This sequence joins TRBV5-1 and TRBJ1-2; 7 bases line up with TRBD1. The sequenced sample was PBMCs. This TCR was sampled from a man aged 30-40 years in good health and CMV-seronegative. Here the CDR3 reads CASSLNSDFTGVRGYTF. The CDR3, as DNA: TGCGCCAGCAGCTTGAATAGCGATTTTACAGGGGTCCGGGGCTACACCTTC.